These 22 T cell receptor beta chains came from one sample sequenced in a study of cytomegalovirus exposure and HLA in healthy donors (dated by TCRdb to 2015 to 2018). The library was generated by the immunoSEQ multiplex PCR assay. The multiplex PCR relied on a mix of 60 forward primers for TCR Vbeta segments and 13 reverse primers for TCR Jbeta segments. TCRdb took over this immuneACCESS table, retaining in-frame rearrangements with V and J assigned. Such tables are incomplete; in checked studies, under half of the missing clones stem from an unresolved V gene, and the remainder is unexplained. This sample holds about 140,000 clones; more than 75% were observed only once. The biggest ten clones account for roughly 2.9% of the sample. The sequencing input was PBMCs. These receptors all stem from a female donor in good health and CMV-seronegative.

The gene calls are TRBV12-5 and TRBJ2-6; D is unclear. Trimming left V 1 base short and J 4 bases short, with 11 bases between. Germline V gives CDR1 LGHNT, CDR2 FRNRAP. CDR3 size: 16 residues. Written as DNA, the CDR3 is TGTGCTAGTGGTTTGGCTCTAGGTACGGGGGCCAACGTCCTGACTTTC. Translated: CASGLALGTGANVLTF.

This chain connects TRBV27 to TRBJ1-2; 9 bases map to TRBD1. Germline V gives CDR1 MNHEY, CDR2 SMNVEV (reference sequence). CDR3 length: 14 residues. Trimming cost V 5 bases and J 4 bases; bases outside gene matches: 5. The CDR3 spells CASSSGTGFYGYTF. CDR3 in DNA: TGTGCCAGCAGTAGCGGGACAGGGTTCTATGGCTACACCTTC.

The genes are TRBV5-1 and TRBJ2-5; a weak D match, TRBD2 (6 bases). Per the germline V gene, CDR1 is SGHRS and CDR2 is YFSETQ. Trimming stripped 6 bases from V and 2 bases from J, with 17 bases between. CDR3 size: 15 residues. CDR3 sequence: CASNVLGTPQETQYF. CDR3 coding DNA: TGCGCCAGCAATGTACTCGGGACTCCACAAGAGACCCAGTACTTC.

This rearrangement joins TRBV7-3 to TRBJ2-3; 8 nucleotides agree with TRBD1. The trim removed 4 bases at V and 4 bases at J, leaving 1 base unmatched. Germline V gene data show CDR1 as SGHTA and CDR2 as FQGTGA. This CDR3 is 13 amino acids long. Here the CDR3 reads CASSSQGADTQYF. DNA for the CDR3: TGTGCCAGCAGCTCACAGGGGGCAGATACGCAGTATTTT.

In the case of this clone: At one boundary the junction diverges from the germline segment, which might be a read error. This chain uses TRBV28 with TRBJ2-1, with TRBD2 as a possible D gene (7 bases). Per the germline V gene, CDR1 is MDHEN and CDR2 is SYDVKM. CDR3 length equals 16 residues. The CDR3 spells CAGSLTPARGADEQFF. In DNA, the CDR3 is TGTGCCGGCAGTTTAACCCCCGCCCGGGGGGCCGATGAGCAGTTCTTC.

This clone was detected a few times. The rearrangement links TRBV7-9 to TRBJ2-7; 9 bases align to TRBD1. The CDR3 totals 16 residues. Trimming removed 3 bases from V and 6 bases from J; junction bases left unmatched: 12. Germline V gene data show CDR1 as SEHNR and CDR2 as FQNEAQ (reference sequence). CDR3 loop: CASSFSAGTGNGEQYF. The DNA of the CDR3 is TGTGCCAGCAGCTTTTCCGCCGGGACAGGGAATGGCGAGCAGTACTTC.

V gene TRBV6-5 combines with J gene TRBJ2-5; 12 positions match TRBD1. Germline CDR1 is MNHEY and CDR2 is SVGAGI. Trimming took 5 bases from V and 5 from J; bases not matched to a gene: 6. This CDR3 region has 15 residues. The CDR3 bases are TGTGCCAGCAGTATGGGGACAGGGGGCTTTGAGACCCAGTACTTC. The encoded protein is CASSMGTGGFETQYF.

This clone was observed a handful of times. The rearrangement joins TRBV5-1 to TRBJ1-3, with D possibly TRBD1 on 6 matching bases. The V and J ends lost 4 bases and 2 bases respectively, with 10 bases between them. Germline V gene data show CDR1 as SGHRS and CDR2 as YFSETQ. This CDR3 is 14 amino acids long. The CDR3 DNA reads TGCGCCAGCAGCCCCAGGGGTGCTGGAAACACCATATATTTT. It encodes CASSPRGAGNTIYF.

This clone came up a few times. This chain connects TRBV6-1 to TRBJ1-2; weak D call: TRBD1 (6 bases). The germline V gene has CDR1 MNHNS and CDR2 SASEGT. Trimming pared 10 bases from V and 2 bases from J, leaving 14 bases between. The CDR3 is 13 amino acids. CDR3 in amino acids: CATQGIHNYGYTF. The CDR3 DNA is TGTGCCACACAGGGAATTCACAACTATGGCTACACCTTC.

The CDR3 protein is CASSAGLGHGEAFF. The CDR3 nucleotides are TGTGCCAGCAGTGCCGGGTTGGGGCATGGTGAAGCTTTCTTT. V usage is TRBV6-6 and J usage is TRBJ1-1; TRBD1 is a possible D gene (5 bases). V lost 5 bases, J lost 7 bases, and 17 bases lay in between. CDR3 length: 14 amino acids. The germline CDR1 and CDR2 sequences are MNHNY and SVGAGI (reference sequence).

This clone occurred once. Here the CDR3 DNA reads TGTGCCAGCAGCCCCCTAGCGGGAGGTGTAGGTGAGCAGTTCTTC. Its protein is CASSPLAGGVGEQFF. This rearrangement joins TRBV11-2 to TRBJ2-1; 11 bases are a match to TRBD2. This CDR3 contains 15 residues. J was trimmed by 9 bases and V by 5 bases; bases with no gene match: 9. The germline gives CDR1 SGHAT, CDR2 FQNNGV.

For the CDR3, the DNA is TGTGCCAGCAAGCTTACCCCCGAGGTCTCCTCCTATAATTCACCCCTCCACTTT. This codes for CASKLTPEVSSYNSPLHF. The rearrangement links TRBV11-2 to TRBJ1-6; D remains unclear. V was shortened by 7 bases and J by 0 bases, with 19 bases between the two germline ends. Per germline, CDR1 SGHAT and CDR2 FQNNGV. The CDR3 is 18 amino acids. Full variable domain (missing parts from reference TRBV11-2 and TRBJ1-6): EAGVAQSPRYKIIEKRQSVAFWCNPISGHATLYWYQQILGQGPKLLIQFQNNGVVDDSQLPKDRFSAERLKGVDSTLKIQPAKLEDSAVYLCASKLTPEVSSYNSPLHFGNGTRLTVT.

This chain joins TRBV18 and TRBJ1-2; a weak D match, TRBD1 (6 bases). The V gene's germline CDR1 is KGHSH and CDR2 LQKENI. Trimming shortened V by 3 bases and J by 4 bases, and 9 bases separated the two germline ends. This CDR3 spans 13 amino acids. The DNA of the CDR3 is TGTGCCAGCTCACCGGGCAGGGGCTATGGCTACACCTTC. It yields the protein CASSPGRGYGYTF.

The chain employs TRBV19 and TRBJ2-5; D may be TRBD2 (6 bases). V was pared by 3 bases and J by 13 bases, with 18 bases between. Germline lookup yields CDR1 LNHDA and CDR2 SQIVND (reference sequence). The CDR3 runs 13 residues. Here the CDR3 DNA reads TGTGCCAGTAGTATGGTCGGGAGCGACCCACGGTACTTC. This codes for CASSMVGSDPRYF. The variable domain in full, completed from reference TRBV19 and TRBJ2-5, reads DGGITQSPKYLFRKEGQNVTLSCEQNLNHDAMYWYRQDPGQGLRLIYYSQIVNDFQKGDIAEGYSVSREKKESFPLTVTSAQKNPTAFYLCASSMVGSDPRYFGPGTRLLVL.

This chain uses TRBV19 with TRBJ1-1; TRBD1 matches at 10 bases. This CDR3 region has 16 residues. V was clipped by 4 bases and J by 4 bases; unmatched bases: 9. The V gene's germline CDR1 is LNHDA and CDR2 SQIVND (reference sequence). This chain's CDR3 is CASSRGTGAIGTEAFF. CDR3 nucleotide sequence: TGTGCCAGTAGTAGGGGGACAGGGGCGATAGGCACTGAAGCTTTCTTT.

This clone was observed a single time. The J gene is TRBJ2-1, the V gene TRBV6-6; 7 nucleotides agree with TRBD2. Unmatched junction bases numbered 4, after V lost 2 bases and J lost 0 bases. Germline CDR1 is MNHNY and CDR2 is SVGAGI (reference sequence). This CDR3 has 16 residues. The CDR3, as DNA: TGTGCCAGCAGTTACGGGCGGGGGATCTCCTACAATGAGCAGTTCTTC. This gives the protein CASSYGRGISYNEQFF.

A note on this clone: A junction end diverges from the germline sequence, so it may reflect a read error. The rearrangement links TRBV7-2 to TRBJ1-5; D gene ambiguous. The CDR3 has 16 amino acids. Germline-derived CDR1 and CDR2 are SGHTA and FQGNSA. The CDR3 DNA reads TGTGCCAGCAGCTTAACCGGGGTCCTCCGCAACCAGCCCCAGCATTTT. Its translation is CASSLTGVLRNQPQHF.

V and J are TRBV30 and TRBJ1-1; D not resolved. The CDR3 has 11 amino acids. V was clipped by 3 bases and J by 2 bases, with 4 bases between them. The germline V gene has CDR1 GTSNPN and CDR2 SVGIG (reference sequence). The CDR3 sequence: CAWSRNTEAFF. CDR3 nucleotide sequence: TGTGCCTGGAGCAGAAACACTGAAGCTTTCTTT.

The V call is TRBV5-1, the J call TRBJ2-5; 10 bases fit TRBD2. CDR1 and CDR2 from the germline V gene are SGHRS and YFSETQ. The CDR3 spans 14 residues. The junction had 8 bases not matched to a gene; V was cut back by 7 bases and J by 5 bases. The CDR3 sequence: CASRGGLASETQYF. The CDR3 DNA follows: TGCGCCAGCCGGGGGGGACTAGCGAGCGAGACCCAGTACTTC.

This chain connects TRBV27 to TRBJ2-7, with 11 bases lining up with TRBD2. The ends lost 2 bases at V and 6 bases at J; junction bases unmatched: 12. The CDR3 sequence is 17 residues long. CDR1 is MNHEY and CDR2 is SMNVEV in the germline V gene (reference sequence). This CDR3 is CASSLPGSSGRRREQYF. The CDR3 DNA is TGTGCCAGCAGTTTACCCGGTTCTAGCGGGAGGCGCCGCGAGCAGTACTTC.

The CDR3 sequence is CASSRTDNEQFF. The CDR3 coding sequence is TGTGCCAGCAGCCGCACGGACAATGAGCAGTTCTTC. V is TRBV7-2 and J is TRBJ2-1, with D uncertain. The V end was cut by 5 bases, the J end by 5 bases, with 7 bases between. The CDR3 is 12 amino acids. The germline V gene has CDR1 SGHTA and CDR2 FQGNSA.

As to this clone: At one end the junction does not follow the germline gene, possibly because of a read error. The chain is built from TRBV7-8 and TRBJ2-7; 10 bases fit TRBD2. The CDR3 has 12 residues. Germline values: CDR1 SGHVS, CDR2 FQNEAQ. The CDR3: CSSSLAGGEQYF. Written as DNA, the CDR3 is TGTTCCAGCAGCTTAGCGGGAGGAGAGCAGTACTTC.